One sample yielded the 14 T cell receptor beta chains listed below, sequenced in a study of control samples from healthy donors and cancer patients. Generated by immunoSEQ multiplex PCR, the TCRdb table keeps only in-frame clones and is missing some. The sample lists just over 150,000 clones, around 95% occurring once. Sequencing was performed on blood. These receptors were obtained from a woman in her forties in good health.

The rearrangement joins TRBV30 to TRBJ1-3; D is undetermined. Between the trimmed V and J ends, which lost 7 bases and 2 bases, there was a span of 6 bases. There are 11 residues in the CDR3. From germline, CDR1 is GTSNPN and CDR2 SVGIG (reference sequence). CDR3 nucleotide sequence: TGTGCCTCCCGAGCTGGAAACACCATATATTTT. Translated, it gives CASRAGNTIYF.

The chain combines TRBV6-1 with TRBJ1-3, with D hard to call. Per the germline V gene, CDR1 is MNHNS and CDR2 is SASEGT. The ends were cut back, 0 bases at V and 0 bases at J, with 9 bases in the middle. This CDR3 is 16 amino acids long. The CDR3 region has the DNA TGTGCCAGCAGTGAAGCGCTCCGGAGCTCTGGAAACACCATATATTTT. It is translated as CASSEALRSSGNTIYF.

The V call is TRBV5-6, the J call TRBJ2-7; D tentatively reads TRBD1 or TRBD2 (5 bases each). Germline V CDR1 and CDR2: SGHDT, YYEEEE. There are 13 residues in the CDR3. V was clipped by 2 bases and J by 2 bases, with 8 bases between them. The CDR3 here is CASSFGGTYEQYF. For the CDR3, the DNA is TGTGCCAGCAGCTTTGGGGGAACCTACGAGCAGTACTTC.

This clone has just one count. The gene calls are TRBV4-1 and TRBJ2-4, with unresolved D. This CDR3 contains 14 residues. V gave up 4 bases and J gave up 1 base, with 8 bases separating them. Germline loops: CDR1 MGHRA, CDR2 YSYEKL. The CDR3 sequence: CASSPPAAKNIQYF. CDR3 coding DNA: TGCGCCAGCAGCCCACCAGCGGCCAAAAACATTCAGTACTTC.

J is TRBJ1-5 and V is TRBV19; 7 bases align to TRBD1. Germline V gene sequence: CDR1 LNHDA, CDR2 SQIVND (reference sequence). This CDR3 is 15 amino acids long. V dropped 6 bases and J dropped 4; count of bases not matched to a gene: 9. The CDR3 reads CASRTPGQRNQPQHF. The CDR3 region has the DNA TGTGCCAGTAGGACTCCGGGACAGAGGAATCAGCCCCAGCATTTT. Filled out from reference TRBV19 and TRBJ1-5, the complete variable domain reads DGGITQSPKYLFRKEGQNVTLSCEQNLNHDAMYWYRQDPGQGLRLIYYSQIVNDFQKGDIAEGYSVSREKKESFPLTVTSAQKNPTAFYLCASRTPGQRNQPQHFGDGTRLSIL.

This rearrangement joins TRBV5-6 to TRBJ1-1; 7 bases are shared with TRBD1. Germline V gene data show CDR1 as SGHDT and CDR2 as YYEEEE. CDR3 length: 16 amino acids. The V and J ends lost 3 bases and 0 bases, in that order; junction bases with no gene match: 8. The CDR3, as DNA: TGTGCCAGCAGCTGGTACAGGGGTCGATTGAACACTGAAGCTTTCTTT. Its translation is CASSWYRGRLNTEAFF.

The DNA for the CDR3 is TGTGCCAGCAGTGAGCTTCGGAGCAATCAGCCCCAGCATTTT. Protein sequence: CASSELRSNQPQHF. The chain employs TRBV6-1 and TRBJ1-5; unclear D gene. Trimming took 3 bases from V and 1 from J, leaving 7 bases between them. The CDR3 sequence is 14 residues long. Germline V gene data show CDR1 as MNHNS and CDR2 as SASEGT.

This chain links TRBV12-3 or TRBV12-4 with TRBJ2-7; D gene ambiguous. Trimming removed 4 bases at V and 6 bases at J, with 7 bases between. The CDR3 consists of 11 residues. CDR3 sequence (DNA): TGTGCCAGCAGTTCCCTTAGCGAGCAGTACTTC. It specifies CASSSLSEQYF.

The chain employs TRBV15 and TRBJ1-1, with 9 bases lining up with TRBD1. The CDR3 covers 13 residues. CDR1 is LNHNV and CDR2 is YYDKDF in the germline V gene (reference sequence). V lost 2 bases and J lost 8; bases outside the gene matches: 3. The CDR3 is CATSRQGQGEAFF. In nucleotides, the CDR3 is TGTGCCACCAGCAGACAGGGACAGGGCGAAGCTTTCTTT. Based on the CDR3 plus reference TRBV15 and TRBJ1-1, the full variable domain is DAMVIQNPRYQVTQFGKPVTLSCSQTLNHNVMYWYQQKSSQAPKLLFHYYDKDFNNEADTPDNFQSRRPNTSFCFLDIRSPGLGDTAMYLCATSRQGQGEAFFGQGTRLTVV.

The chain couples TRBV5-1 to TRBJ2-2; 7 bases fit TRBD2. After removal of 6 bases from V and 6 bases from J, the junction contained 8 bases not matched to a gene. The CDR3 extends over 14 amino acids. Germline V gene lookup returns CDR1 SGHRS and CDR2 YFSETQ. This CDR3 is CASTLSAGAGELFF. For the CDR3, the DNA is TGCGCCAGCACACTGTCGGCGGGAGCCGGGGAGCTGTTTTTT. The full variable domain, completed using reference TRBV5-1 and TRBJ2-2, is KAGVTQTPRYLIKTRGQQVTLSCSPISGHRSVSWYQQTPGQGLQFLFEYFSETQRNKGNFPGRFSGRQFSNSRSEMNVSTLELGDSALYLCASTLSAGAGELFFGEGSRLTVL.

V is TRBV7-2 and J is TRBJ2-7; D may be TRBD2 (6 bases). The CDR3 runs to 13 residues. The germline V gene encodes CDR1 SGHTA and CDR2 FQGNSA. Trimming stripped 6 bases from V and 3 bases from J, with 12 bases between. Written as DNA, the CDR3 is TGTGCCAGCAGGGATGGGACTCTCTACGAGCAGTACTTC. Translating gives CASRDGTLYEQYF. Variable domain in full (rest from reference TRBV7-2 and TRBJ2-7): GAGVSQSPSNKVTEKGKDVELRCDPISGHTALYWYRQSLGQGLEFLIYFQGNSAPDKSGLPSDRFSAERTGGSVSTLTIQRTQQEDSAVYLCASRDGTLYEQYFGPGTRLTVT.

The rearrangement uses TRBV18 and TRBJ2-7; no definite D call. Trimming shortened V by 3 bases and J by 4 bases, and 16 bases separated the two germline ends. CDR1 is KGHSH, CDR2 LQKENI, per germline. The CDR3 runs 15 residues. CDR3 coding DNA: TGTGCCAGCTCACCTAATGGTGGCTACGGTTACGAGCAGTACTTC. It translates to CASSPNGGYGYEQYF.

This chain joins TRBV5-4 and TRBJ2-7, with 9 bases identical to TRBD2. The V gene's germline CDR1 is SGHNT and CDR2 YYREEE (reference sequence). The V gene end was trimmed by 0 bases and the J gene end by 7 bases; junction bases not matched to a gene: 5. The CDR3 extends over 14 amino acids. The CDR3 DNA reads TGTGCCAGCAGCTTGGCAGCGGGGGGTAGGGAGCAGTACTTC. This encodes CASSLAAGGREQYF.

The chain's CDR3 is CASSHGLAGVGDTGELFF. CDR3 in DNA: TGTGCCAGCAGCCACGGACTAGCGGGAGTTGGGGACACCGGGGAGCTGTTTTTT. V gene TRBV7-2 combines with J gene TRBJ2-2, with TRBD2 matching 13 bases. CDR3 length equals 18 residues. Trimming removed 5 bases from V and 3 bases from J; junction bases left unmatched: 9. Germline loops: CDR1 SGHTA, CDR2 FQGNSA.